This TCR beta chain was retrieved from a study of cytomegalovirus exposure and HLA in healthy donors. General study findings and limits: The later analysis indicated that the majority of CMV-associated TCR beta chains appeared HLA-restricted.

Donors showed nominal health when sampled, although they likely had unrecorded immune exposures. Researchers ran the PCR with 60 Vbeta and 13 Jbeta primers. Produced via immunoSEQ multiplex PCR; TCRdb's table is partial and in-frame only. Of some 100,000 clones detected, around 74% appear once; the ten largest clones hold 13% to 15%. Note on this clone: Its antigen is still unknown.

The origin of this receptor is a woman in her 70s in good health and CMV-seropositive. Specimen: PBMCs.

The CDR3 DNA reads TGTGCCAGCAGCCAGAGGGACAGGGGAAGTGAAAAACTGTTTTTT. Encoded protein: CASSQRDRGSEKLFF. The chain has TRBV5-6 and TRBJ1-4; 10 bases align to TRBD1. The germline gives CDR1 SGHDT, CDR2 YYEEEE. The CDR3 is made up of 15 amino acids. V lost 4 bases to trimming and J lost 7 bases; unmatched junction nucleotides: 7.